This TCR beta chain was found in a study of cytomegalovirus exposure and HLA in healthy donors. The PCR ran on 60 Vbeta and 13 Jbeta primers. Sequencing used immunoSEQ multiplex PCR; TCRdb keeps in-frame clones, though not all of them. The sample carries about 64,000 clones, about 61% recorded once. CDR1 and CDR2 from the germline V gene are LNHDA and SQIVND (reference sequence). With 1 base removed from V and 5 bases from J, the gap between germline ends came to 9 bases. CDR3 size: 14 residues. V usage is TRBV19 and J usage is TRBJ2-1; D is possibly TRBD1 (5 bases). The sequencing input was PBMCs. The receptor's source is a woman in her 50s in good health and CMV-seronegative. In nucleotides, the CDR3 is TGTGCCAGTAGTATAGGACAGCAAGACAATGAGCAGTTCTTC. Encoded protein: CASSIGQQDNEQFF.